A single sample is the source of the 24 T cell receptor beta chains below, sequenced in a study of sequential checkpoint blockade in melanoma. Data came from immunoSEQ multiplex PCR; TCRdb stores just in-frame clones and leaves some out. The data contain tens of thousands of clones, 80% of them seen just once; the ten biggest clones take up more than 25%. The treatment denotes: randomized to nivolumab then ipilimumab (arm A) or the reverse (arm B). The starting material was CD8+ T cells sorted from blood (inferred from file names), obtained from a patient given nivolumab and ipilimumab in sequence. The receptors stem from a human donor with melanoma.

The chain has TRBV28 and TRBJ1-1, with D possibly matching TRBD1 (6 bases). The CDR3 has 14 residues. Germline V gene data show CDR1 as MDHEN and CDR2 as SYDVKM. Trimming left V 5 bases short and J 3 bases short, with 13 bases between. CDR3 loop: CASSAYRVDTEAFF. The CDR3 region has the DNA TGTGCCAGCAGTGCGTACAGGGTGGACACTGAAGCTTTCTTT.

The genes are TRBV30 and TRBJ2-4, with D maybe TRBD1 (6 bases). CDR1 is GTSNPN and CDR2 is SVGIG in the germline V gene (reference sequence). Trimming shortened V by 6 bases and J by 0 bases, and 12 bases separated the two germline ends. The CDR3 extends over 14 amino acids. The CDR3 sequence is CACTRGVAKNIQYF. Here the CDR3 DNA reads TGTGCCTGTACCAGGGGAGTAGCCAAAAACATTCAGTACTTC.

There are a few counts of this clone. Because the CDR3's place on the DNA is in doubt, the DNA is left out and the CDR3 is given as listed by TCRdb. The CDR3 here is CASSKVGTGASGKVYNEQFF. V is TRBV21-1 and J is TRBJ2-1; the DNA was not used to check the table's D call, TRBD2. TRBV21-1 counts as a pseudogene. The CDR3 totals 20 residues, both ends included.

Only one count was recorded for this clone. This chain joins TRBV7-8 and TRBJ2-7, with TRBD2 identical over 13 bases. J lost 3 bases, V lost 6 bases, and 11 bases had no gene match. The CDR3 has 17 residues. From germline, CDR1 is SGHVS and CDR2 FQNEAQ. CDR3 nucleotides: TGTGCCAGCAGTGAAGGACTAGCGGGGGTCCCGGGCTACGAGCAGTACTTC. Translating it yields CASSEGLAGVPGYEQYF.

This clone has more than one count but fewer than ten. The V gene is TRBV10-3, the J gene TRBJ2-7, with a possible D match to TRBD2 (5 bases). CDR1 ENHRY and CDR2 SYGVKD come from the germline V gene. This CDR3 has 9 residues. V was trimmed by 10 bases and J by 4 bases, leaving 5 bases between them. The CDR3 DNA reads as TGTGCCAGCGGGTACGAGCAGTACTTC. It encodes CASGYEQYF.

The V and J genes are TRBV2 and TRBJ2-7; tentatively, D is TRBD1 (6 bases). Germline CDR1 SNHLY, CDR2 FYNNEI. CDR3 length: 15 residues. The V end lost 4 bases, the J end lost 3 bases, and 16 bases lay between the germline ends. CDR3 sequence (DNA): TGTGCCAGCAGTGCAACAGGGAAAGAAAGCTACGAGCAGTACTTC. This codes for CASSATGKESYEQYF.

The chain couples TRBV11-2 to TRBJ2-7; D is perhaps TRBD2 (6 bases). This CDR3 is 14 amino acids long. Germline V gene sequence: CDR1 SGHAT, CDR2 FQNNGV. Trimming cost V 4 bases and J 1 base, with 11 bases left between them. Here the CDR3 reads CASSYAGTSYEQYF. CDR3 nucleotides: TGTGCCAGCAGCTACGCCGGGACTTCCTACGAGCAGTACTTC.

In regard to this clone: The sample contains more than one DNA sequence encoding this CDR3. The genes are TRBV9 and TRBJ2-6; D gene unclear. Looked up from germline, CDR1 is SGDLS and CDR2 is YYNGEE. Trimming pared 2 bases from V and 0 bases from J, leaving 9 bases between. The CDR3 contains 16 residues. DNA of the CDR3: TGTGCCAGCAGCGTCTCCGAGAACTCTGGGGCCAACGTCCTGACTTTC. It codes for CASSVSENSGANVLTF. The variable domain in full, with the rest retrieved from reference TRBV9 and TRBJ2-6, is DSGVTQTPKHLITATGQRVTLRCSPRSGDLSVYWYQQSLDQGLQFLIQYYNGEERAKGNILERFSAQQFPDLHSELNLSSLELGDSALYFCASSVSENSGANVLTFGAGSRLTVL.

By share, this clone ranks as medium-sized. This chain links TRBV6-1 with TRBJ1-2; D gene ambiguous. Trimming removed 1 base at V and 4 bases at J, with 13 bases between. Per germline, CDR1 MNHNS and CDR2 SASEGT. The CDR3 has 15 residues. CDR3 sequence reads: CASSEVVGGSYGYTF. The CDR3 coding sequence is TGTGCCAGCAGTGAAGTGGTTGGTGGGAGCTATGGCTACACCTTC.

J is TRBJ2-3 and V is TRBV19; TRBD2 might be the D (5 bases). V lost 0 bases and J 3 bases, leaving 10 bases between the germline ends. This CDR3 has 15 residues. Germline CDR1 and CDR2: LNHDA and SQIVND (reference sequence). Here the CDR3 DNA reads TGTGCCAGTAGTATAGATATTGGACTGACAGATACGCAGTATTTT. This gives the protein CASSIDIGLTDTQYF.

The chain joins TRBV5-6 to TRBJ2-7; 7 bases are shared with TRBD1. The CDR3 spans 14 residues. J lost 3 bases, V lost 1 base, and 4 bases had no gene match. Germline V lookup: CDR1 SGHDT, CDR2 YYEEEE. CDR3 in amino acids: CASSLLSGGYEQYF. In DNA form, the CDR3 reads TGTGCCAGCAGCTTGCTCTCAGGGGGCTACGAGCAGTACTTC. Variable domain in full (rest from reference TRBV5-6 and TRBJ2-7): DAGVTQSPTHLIKTRGQQVTLRCSPKSGHDTVSWYQQALGQGPQFIFQYYEEEERQRGNFPDRFSGHQFPNYSSELNVNALLLGDSALYLCASSLLSGGYEQYFGPGTRLTVT.

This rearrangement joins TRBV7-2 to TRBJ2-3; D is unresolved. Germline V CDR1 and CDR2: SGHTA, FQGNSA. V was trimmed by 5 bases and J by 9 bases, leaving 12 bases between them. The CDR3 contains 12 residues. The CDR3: CASSHGSMTQYF. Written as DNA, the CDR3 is TGTGCCAGCAGCCACGGGTCGATGACGCAGTATTTT.

The CDR3 is CASSIAEVGELFF. CDR3 sequence (DNA): TGTGCCAGTAGTATAGCGGAGGTCGGGGAGCTGTTTTTT. The gene calls are TRBV19 and TRBJ2-2, with D possibly TRBD2 on 5 matching bases. V was cut by 1 base and J by 7 bases, with 7 bases left in between. From germline, CDR1 is LNHDA and CDR2 SQIVND (reference sequence). The CDR3 consists of 13 residues.

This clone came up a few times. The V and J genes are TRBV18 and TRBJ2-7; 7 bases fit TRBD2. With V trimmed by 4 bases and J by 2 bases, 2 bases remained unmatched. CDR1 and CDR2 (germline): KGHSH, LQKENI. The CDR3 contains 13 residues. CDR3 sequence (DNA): TGTGCCAGCTCACTCGGGACTACCTACGAGCAGTACTTC. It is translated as CASSLGTTYEQYF.

CDR3 DNA: TGTGCCAGCAGGGCGGCGGACAGGGATGCTTCACCCCTCCACTTT. Its protein is CASRAADRDASPLHF. The rearrangement uses TRBV5-4 and TRBJ1-6; 8 bases are shared with TRBD1. Germline trimming cut 5 bases from V and 9 bases from J; bases unmatched to any gene: 10. The CDR3 totals 15 residues. Germline V lookup: CDR1 SGHNT, CDR2 YYREEE (reference sequence). Variable domain in full (rest from reference TRBV5-4 and TRBJ1-6): ETGVTQSPTHLIKTRGQQVTLRCSSQSGHNTVSWYQQALGQGPQFIFQYYREEENGRGNFPPRFSGLQFPNYSSELNVNALELDDSALYLCASRAADRDASPLHFGNGTRLTVT.

CDR3 region: CASRSQGQQYF. The DNA for the CDR3 is TGTGCCAGCAGGTCACAGGGGCAGCAGTACTTC. The rearrangement joins TRBV27 to TRBJ2-7; 7 nucleotides agree with TRBD1. V lost 6 bases, J lost 8 bases, and 4 bases stayed unmatched. Germline CDR1 reads MNHEY; CDR2 reads SMNVEV (reference sequence). The CDR3 consists of 11 residues.

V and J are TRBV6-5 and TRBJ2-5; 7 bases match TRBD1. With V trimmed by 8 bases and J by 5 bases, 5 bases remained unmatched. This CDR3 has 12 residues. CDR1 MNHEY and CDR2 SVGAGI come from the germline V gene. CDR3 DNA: TGTGCCAGCCGGACAGGCTCGGAGACCCAGTACTTC. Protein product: CASRTGSETQYF.

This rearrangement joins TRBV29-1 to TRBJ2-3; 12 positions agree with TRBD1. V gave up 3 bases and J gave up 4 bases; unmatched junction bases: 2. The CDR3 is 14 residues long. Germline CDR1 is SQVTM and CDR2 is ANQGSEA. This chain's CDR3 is CSVEGTGGADTQYF. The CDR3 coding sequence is TGCAGCGTTGAGGGGACAGGGGGCGCAGATACGCAGTATTTT.

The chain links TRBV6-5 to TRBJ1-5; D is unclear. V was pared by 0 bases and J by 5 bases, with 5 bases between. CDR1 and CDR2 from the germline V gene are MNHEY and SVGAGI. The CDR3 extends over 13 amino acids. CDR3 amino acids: CASSYSADQPQHF. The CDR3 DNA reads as TGTGCCAGCAGTTACTCGGCCGATCAGCCCCAGCATTTT.

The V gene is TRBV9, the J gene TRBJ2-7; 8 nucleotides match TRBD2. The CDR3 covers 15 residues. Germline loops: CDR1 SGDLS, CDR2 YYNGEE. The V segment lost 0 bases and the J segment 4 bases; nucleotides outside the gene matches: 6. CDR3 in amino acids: CASSVGSGSEYEQYF. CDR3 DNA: TGTGCCAGCAGCGTAGGAAGCGGGAGTGAGTACGAGCAGTACTTC.

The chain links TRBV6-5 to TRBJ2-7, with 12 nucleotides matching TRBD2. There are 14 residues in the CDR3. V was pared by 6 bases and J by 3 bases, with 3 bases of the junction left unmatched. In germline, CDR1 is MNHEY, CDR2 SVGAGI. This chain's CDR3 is CASSGLAGLYEQYF. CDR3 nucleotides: TGTGCCAGCAGCGGACTAGCGGGACTCTACGAGCAGTACTTC.

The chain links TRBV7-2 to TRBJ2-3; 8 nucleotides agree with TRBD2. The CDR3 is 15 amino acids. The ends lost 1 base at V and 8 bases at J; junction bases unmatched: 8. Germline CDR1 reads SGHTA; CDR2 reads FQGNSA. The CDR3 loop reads CASSLEVLADRTQYF. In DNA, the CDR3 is TGTGCCAGCAGCTTAGAGGTACTAGCGGACCGTACGCAGTATTTT.

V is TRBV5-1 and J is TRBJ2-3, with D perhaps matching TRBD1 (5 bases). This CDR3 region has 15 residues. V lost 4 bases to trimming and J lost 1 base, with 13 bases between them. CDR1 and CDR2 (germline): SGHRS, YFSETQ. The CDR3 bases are TGCGCCAGCAGCGGGCAGGGCCCCCGCACAGATACGCAGTATTTT. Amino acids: CASSGQGPRTDTQYF.

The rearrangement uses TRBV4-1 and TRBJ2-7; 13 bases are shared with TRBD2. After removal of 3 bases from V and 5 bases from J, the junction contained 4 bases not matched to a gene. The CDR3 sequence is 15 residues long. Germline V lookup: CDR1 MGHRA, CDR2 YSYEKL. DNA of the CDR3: TGCGCCAGCAGCCACGGGACTAGCGGGGAGCACGAGCAGTACTTC. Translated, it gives CASSHGTSGEHEQYF.